The entry below gives a single T cell receptor (beta chain) sequence along with its context. Only in-frame clones appear in the TCRdb table, and some are missing; sequencing was by immunoSEQ multiplex PCR. Of 75,000 to 95,000 clones listed, about 92% are singletons. After removal of 5 bases from V and 5 bases from J, the junction contained 7 bases not matched to a gene. The CDR3 totals 15 residues. The germline V gene has CDR1 MGHDK and CDR2 SYGVNS. This entry belongs to a study of T cell changes during pregnancy in multiple sclerosis. The sequencing used peripheral blood, collected in the first trimester of pregnancy. The receptor's source is a female donor with multiple sclerosis, enrolled in a pregnancy study. The genes are TRBV25-1 and TRBJ2-2, with TRBD1 matching over 8 bases. The CDR3 here is CASSPRTGITGELFF. The CDR3 nucleotides are TGTGCCAGCAGTCCACGGACAGGGATAACCGGGGAGCTGTTTTTT. The full variable domain, its missing parts supplied by reference TRBV25-1 and TRBJ2-2, is EADIYQTPRYLVIGTGKKITLECSQTMGHDKMYWYQQDPGMELHLIHYSYGVNSTEKGDLSSESTVSRIRTEHFPLTLESARPSHTSQYLCASSPRTGITGELFFGEGSRLTVL.